Shown below are 22 T cell receptor beta chains from a single sample sequenced in a study of Ad26.COV2.S vaccination and SARS-CoV-2 variants. Sequencing was performed with immunoSEQ multiplex PCR; in TCRdb, only in-frame clones are kept and a portion is missing. The table shows 500,000 or so clones, with roughly nine tenths occurring only once. As to treatment: about 20 received Ad26.COV2.S at low or high dose, single or two shots; about five received placebo; per-sample allocation not given. After the first vaccine or placebo injection, samples were drawn on day 63. The sequencing here drew on peripheral blood, taken in a trial of Ad26.COV2.S vaccine versus placebo. These TCRs come from a person between 18 and 65 years old who received the Ad26.COV2.S COVID-19 vaccine or a placebo.

The rearrangement joins TRBV5-1 to TRBJ2-5; no definite D call. Germline V gives CDR1 SGHRS, CDR2 YFSETQ. V was trimmed by 0 bases and J by 4 bases, leaving 10 bases between them. This CDR3 is 14 amino acids long. In nucleotides, the CDR3 is TGCGCCAGCAGCTTGGTTTCTGAGACAGAGACCCAGTACTTC. It yields the protein CASSLVSETETQYF.

The rearrangement joins TRBV4-3 to TRBJ2-3, with 8 bases aligning to TRBD1. Germline V gene lookup returns CDR1 LGHNA and CDR2 YSLEER. Losses at the gene ends were 6 bases for V and 4 bases for J; bases not matched to a gene: 18. CDR3 length: 18 amino acids. In DNA, the CDR3 is TGCGCCAGCAGGTTTCACCACGTGGGGGACAGGAGGGCAGATACGCAGTATTTT. Its protein is CASRFHHVGDRRADTQYF.

The CDR3 loop reads CASSRTSGGAGAGELFF. The CDR3, as DNA: TGCGCCAGCAGCCGAACTAGCGGGGGGGCCGGAGCCGGGGAGCTGTTTTTT. The rearrangement joins TRBV5-1 to TRBJ2-2; 13 positions match TRBD2. This CDR3 has 17 amino acids. After removal of 4 bases from V and 6 bases from J, the junction contained 9 bases not matched to a gene. Germline lookup yields CDR1 SGHRS and CDR2 YFSETQ.

The CDR3 is CASSPAGGAGNQPQHF. CDR3 coding DNA: TGTGCCAGCTCACCTGCCGGGGGGGCAGGCAATCAGCCCCAGCATTTT. V gene TRBV18 combines with J gene TRBJ1-5; D might be TRBD1 (6 bases). The CDR3 is 16 amino acids. Trimming left V 3 bases short and J 2 bases short, with 14 bases between. Germline assignment: CDR1 KGHSH and CDR2 LQKENI.

This chain joins TRBV4-3 and TRBJ1-1; possible D gene TRBD1, 6 bases. This CDR3 comprises 15 residues. Germline assignment: CDR1 LGHNA and CDR2 YSLEER. V gave up 1 base and J gave up 1 base, with 10 bases separating them. CDR3 sequence: CASSQVKQGNTEAFF. Written as DNA, the CDR3 is TGCGCCAGCAGCCAAGTGAAACAGGGGAACACTGAAGCTTTCTTT.

Points on this clone: Its ends do not fully match the called genes, so a read error is possible. The V call is TRBV6-1, the J call TRBJ2-7; no firm D call. This CDR3 contains 17 residues. CDR1 is MNHNS, CDR2 SASEGT, per germline. CDR3 nucleotide sequence: TGTGCCAGCGGTGATATCGTGTTAACATGGCGTAACTACGAGCAGTACTTC. Amino acid sequence: CASGDIVLTWRNYEQYF.

The rearrangement links TRBV6-4 to TRBJ2-5, with TRBD2 matching 8 bases. The CDR3 runs 15 residues. Germline-derived CDR1 and CDR2 are MRHNA and SNTAGT. Losses at the gene ends were 6 bases for V and 4 bases for J; bases not matched to a gene: 10. CDR3 coding DNA: TGTGCCAGCAGCCCAGCGGGGGTCCTAGGAGAGACCCAGTACTTC. The encoded protein is CASSPAGVLGETQYF.

This sequence joins TRBV28 and TRBJ2-7; 9 bases map to TRBD1. The germline V gene has CDR1 MDHEN and CDR2 SYDVKM. The CDR3 sequence is 14 residues long. The V segment lost 9 bases and the J segment 6 bases; nucleotides outside the gene matches: 12. The CDR3 region is CASYSGQGYIEQYF. CDR3 sequence (DNA): TGTGCCAGTTATTCCGGACAGGGGTATATCGAGCAGTACTTC.

CDR3 bases: TGTGCCAGCAGTCAAAGGGCAGAACAAGGTGAAAAACTGTTTTTT. It translates to CASSQRAEQGEKLFF. The V gene is TRBV6-2 or TRBV6-3, the J gene TRBJ1-4; D remains unclear. Germline V lookup: CDR1 MNHEY, CDR2 SVGEGT. There are 15 residues in the CDR3. The V end lost 5 bases, the J end lost 7 bases, and 17 bases lay between the germline ends.

This rearrangement joins TRBV7-2 to TRBJ1-3; D gene uncertain. CDR1 and CDR2 from the germline V gene are SGHTA and FQGNSA. The length of the CDR3 is 13 residues. Trimming took 5 bases from V and 4 from J, leaving 9 bases between them. CDR3 sequence reads: CASSPFWGNTIYF. CDR3 nucleotides: TGTGCCAGCAGCCCATTCTGGGGAAACACCATATATTTT.

The chain recombines TRBV9 with TRBJ2-6, with 7 positions matching TRBD1. Germline-derived CDR1 and CDR2 are SGDLS and YYNGEE. V gave up 3 bases and J gave up 1 base; unmatched junction bases: 4. The length of the CDR3 is 16 residues. The CDR3 DNA reads as TGTGCCAGCAGCGCCCAACAGGGGTCTGGGGCCAACGTCCTGACTTTC. It specifies CASSAQQGSGANVLTF.

This clone was recorded only once. The gene calls are TRBV11-2 and TRBJ1-2; 8 bases agree with TRBD1. V trimming: 5 bases; J trimming: 7 bases; junction bases outside the gene matches: 6. The CDR3 covers 13 residues. Germline V gene data show CDR1 as SGHAT and CDR2 as FQNNGV. The CDR3 is CASSVLDRAGYTF. The CDR3, as DNA: TGTGCCAGCAGCGTCCTGGACAGGGCTGGCTACACCTTC.

V is TRBV7-2 and J is TRBJ1-5; D is undetermined. With 4 bases removed from V and 1 base from J, the gap between germline ends came to 5 bases. Germline V CDR1 and CDR2: SGHTA, FQGNSA. The length of the CDR3 is 13 residues. The CDR3: CASSSSSNQPQHF. The CDR3 nucleotides read TGTGCCAGCAGCTCGTCGAGCAATCAGCCCCAGCATTTT.

The chain couples TRBV5-1 to TRBJ2-1; D may correspond to TRBD1 or TRBD2 (6 bases each). V was pared by 1 base and J by 6 bases, with 17 bases between. The CDR3 consists of 16 residues. Germline V gene data show CDR1 as SGHRS and CDR2 as YFSETQ. The DNA of the CDR3 is TGCGCCAGCAGCTTGATTGCGGGGCAAGGGGGCAATGAGCAGTTCTTC. This sequence encodes CASSLIAGQGGNEQFF.

The chain employs TRBV27 and TRBJ1-1, with D unresolved. V lost 1 base, J lost 0 bases, and 12 bases lay in between. The CDR3 sequence is 16 residues long. The germline V gene encodes CDR1 MNHEY and CDR2 SMNVEV (reference sequence). The DNA for the CDR3 is TGTGCCAGCAGTTTATTTTTGACTTCTATGAACACTGAAGCTTTCTTT. Amino acids: CASSLFLTSMNTEAFF.

The chain carries TRBV4-2 and TRBJ1-2; D not resolved. Germline values: CDR1 LGHNA, CDR2 YNFKEQ. The CDR3 spans 16 residues. Trimming left V 2 bases short and J 1 base short, with 14 bases between. The CDR3 DNA follows: TGTGCCAGCAGCCAAAGAGGTATAGGAGTTAACTATGGCTACACCTTC. This gives the protein CASSQRGIGVNYGYTF.

The V call is TRBV21-1, the J call TRBJ2-7; the DNA was not compared with TRBD1, the D call given in the table. TRBV21-1 is a known pseudogene. The CDR3 has 16 residues. DNA for the CDR3: TGTGCCAGCAGCAAAGCCCTCTCCGGACAGGGCTACGAGCAGTACGTC. Encoded protein: CASSKALSGQGYEQYV.

The chain combines TRBV7-9 with TRBJ2-7; D remains unclear. The CDR3 contains 15 residues. Trimming shortened V by 0 bases and J by 5 bases, and 14 bases separated the two germline ends. CDR1 is SEHNR, CDR2 FQNEAQ, per germline (reference sequence). CDR3 in DNA: TGTGCCAGCAGCTTAGCGTTAGGCCAACGACACGAGCAGTACTTC. Amino acid sequence: CASSLALGQRHEQYF.

This rearrangement joins TRBV21-1 to TRBJ2-1; TRBD2, the table's D call, lacks a check against the DNA. TRBV21-1 is shown as a pseudogene. This CDR3 has 21 residues. This CDR3 reads CARVPSPRGTSGRCERDEQFF. CDR3 DNA: TGTGCCAGGGTCCCCAGCCCCCGCGGGACTAGCGGGAGATGCGAGAGAGATGAGCAGTTCTTC.

The chain links TRBV28 to TRBJ2-5, with 9 bases lining up with TRBD2. Looked up from germline, CDR1 is MDHEN and CDR2 is SYDVKM. V was clipped by 5 bases and J by 4 bases; unmatched bases: 11. The CDR3 is 16 amino acids. CDR3 protein: CASSRTGGGAGETQYF. The CDR3 DNA reads as TGTGCCAGCAGTCGGACTGGCGGGGGGGCCGGAGAGACCCAGTACTTC.

The V call is TRBV5-1, the J call TRBJ1-5; D gene uncertain. The V and J ends lost 4 bases and 0 bases respectively, with 11 bases between them. Per the germline V gene, CDR1 is SGHRS and CDR2 is YFSETQ. The CDR3 is 15 residues long. Here the CDR3 DNA reads TGCGCCAGCAGCGTAGGGATTTATAGCAATCAGCCCCAGCATTTT. It encodes CASSVGIYSNQPQHF.

The chain employs TRBV5-4 and TRBJ2-2; 10 bases align to TRBD1. CDR1 is SGHNT and CDR2 is YYREEE in the germline V gene (reference sequence). V was pared by 2 bases and J by 7 bases, with 5 bases of the junction left unmatched. The CDR3 has 15 amino acids. In DNA form, the CDR3 reads TGTGCCAGCAGCTTTGACAGGGGGCAAGGCGGGGAGCTGTTTTTT. This translates into CASSFDRGQGGELFF.